A selection of T cell receptor beta chains follows, all from one sample in a study of blood T cell repertoires in COVID-19. TCRdb's copy holds only in-frame clones and misses some; the assay was immunoSEQ multiplex PCR. The sample includes roughly 82,000 clones, roughly four fifths of them seen just once. Source material: peripheral blood. The origin of the receptors is a man in his fifties or sixties with acute or convalescent COVID-19. CDR3s include the opening cysteine and the closing phenylalanine or tryptophan. The order of the fields is J gene, CDR3 length, clone size, V gene, D gene, CDR3 DNA, CDR3 protein. D genes are given only for firm matches. Size tells how often a clone was seen (once, few, many) or the class of an expanded clone, and some rows leave it out.

TRBJ1-5,16,NA,TRBV20-1,NA,TGCAGTGCTAGTGTTCTTCTTGGGCCGAGCAATCAGCCCCAGCATTTT,CSASVLLGPSNQPQHF
TRBJ1-2,14,NA,TRBV5-4,NA,TGTGCCAGCAGCTTTGGAGGGGTCTCCTATGGCTACACCTTC,CASSFGGVSYGYTF
TRBJ2-4,15,few,TRBV5-1,TRBD1,TGCGCCAGCAGCTCCGGGACAGCCGACACTAACATTCAGTACTTC,CASSSGTADTNIQYF
TRBJ2-1,17,NA,TRBV19,NA,TGTGCCAGTAGTATAGCCGCCCGGTTACGCTCCTACAATGAGCAGTTCTTC,CASSIAARLRSYNEQFF
TRBJ2-7,17,NA,TRBV7-9,NA,TGTGCCAGCAGCTTGAGTCAGGGGACCCAGGGCTCGGGGGAGCAGTACTTC,CASSLSQGTQGSGEQYF
TRBJ1-3,11,NA,TRBV30,NA,TGTGGAGGCGCTTCTGGAAACACCATATATTTT,CGGASGNTIYF
TRBJ2-7,14,NA,TRBV4-2,TRBD1,TGTGCCAGCAGCTCGGGACAGGGGAATAACGAGCAGTACTTC,CASSSGQGNNEQYF
TRBJ2-3,13,NA,TRBV3-1/TRBV3-2,NA,TGTGCCAGCAGCCAAGCCGTCCTGGATACGCAGTATTTT,CASSQAVLDTQYF
TRBJ1-4,15,NA,TRBV6-1,TRBD1,TGTGCCAGCAGTGATTTTTCCGGGACAGGAAAAGAACTGTTTTTT,CASSDFSGTGKELFF
TRBJ1-5,14,NA,TRBV28,NA,TGTGCCAGCCACCTTGGAGGGGTCGGCCAGCCCCAGCATTTT,CASHLGGVGQPQHF
TRBJ1-1,16,few,TRBV11-3,NA,TGTGCCAGCAGCGCCCAGGTGGGAGATGAGGGCACTGAAGCTTTCTTT,CASSAQVGDEGTEAFF
TRBJ2-2,15,NA,TRBV7-3,TRBD1,TGTGCCAGCAGCCGGGGACAGGGGTCGGCCGGGGAGCTGTTTTTT,CASSRGQGSAGELFF
TRBJ1-4,14,NA,TRBV6-6,NA,TGTGCCACCCTCCTAGGGGGGGCTAATGAAAAACTGTTTTTT,CATLLGGANEKLFF
TRBJ1-2,13,NA,TRBV6-5,NA,TGTGCCAGCAGTTTAGCCGGGAGCTATGGCTACACCTTC,CASSLAGSYGYTF
TRBJ1-5,13,NA,TRBV5-1,NA,TGCGCCAGCAGCCCCCAGGGAACTCAGCCCCAGCATTTT,CASSPQGTQPQHF
TRBJ1-5,13,NA,TRBV3-1/TRBV3-2,NA,TGTGCCAGCAGCCAGGGGGAGGACCAGCCCCAACATTTT,CASSQGEDQPQHF
TRBJ2-5,17,NA,TRBV24-1,TRBD1,TGTGCCACCAGTGATTTAGGGACAGGGGCGCTCGGGGAGACCCAGTACTTC,CATSDLGTGALGETQYF
TRBJ2-1,16,NA,TRBV7-3,TRBD1,TGTGCCAGCAGCCCTCTCCGGACAGGGGGCGAGAATGAGCAGTTCTTC,CASSPLRTGGENEQFF
TRBJ2-1,13,NA,TRBV5-1,NA,TGCGCCAGCAGCCTCGGGGGTTACAATGAGCAGTTCTTC,CASSLGGYNEQFF
TRBJ2-1,13,NA,TRBV7-2,TRBD1,TGTGCCAGCAGGCAGACAGGGGTCAATGAGCAGTTCTTC,CASRQTGVNEQFF
TRBJ2-7,15,NA,TRBV5-1,TRBD1,TGCGCCAGCAGCTTACCTGACAGGGGCATTGGAGAGCAGTACTTC,CASSLPDRGIGEQYF
TRBJ2-1,14,NA,TRBV7-2,NA,TGTGCCAGCAGCTTAGCGCGGGTTAACAATGAGCAGTTCTTC,CASSLARVNNEQFF
TRBJ1-2,16,NA,TRBV19,TRBD1,TGTGCCAGTAGTTGGGGGAACAGGGGGACTCACTATGGCTACACCTTC,CASSWGNRGTHYGYTF
TRBJ1-1,14,NA,TRBV7-2,NA,TGTGCCAGCAGCTTTGCGCAGGCGGGCACTGAAGCTTTCTTT,CASSFAQAGTEAFF
TRBJ1-2,12,NA,TRBV30,NA,TGTGCCTGGAGTCAGGCCTCCTATGGCTACACCTTC,CAWSQASYGYTF
TRBJ2-3,13,NA,TRBV7-2,NA,TGTGCCAGCAGCTTGGAAAGAGGAGATACGCAGTATTTT,CASSLERGDTQYF
TRBJ2-1,13,NA,TRBV6-1,NA,TGTGCCAGCAGTGAATTCCGGTACAATGAGCAGTTCTTC,CASSEFRYNEQFF